Included here is one T cell receptor beta chain sequence, with context. J gave up 0 bases and V 6 bases, and 4 bases lay outside the gene matches. Per germline, CDR1 LGHDT and CDR2 YNNKEL (reference sequence). This CDR3 is built from 15 residues. This sample was taken from a study of blood T cell repertoires in COVID-19. Study-wide context: From T cells, B-cell-depleted T cells, or PBMCs came the material, which was cDNA or gDNA.

Measured with immunoSEQ multiplex PCR; TCRdb has only the in-frame clones, and not every one. The table shows around 65,000 clones, with approximately 78% occurring only once. This clonotype was sampled from a human donor in a cohort sampled during active COVID-19. The chain employs TRBV3-1 (or the pseudogene TRBV3-2) and TRBJ2-1; 8 positions agree with TRBD2. The sample was peripheral blood. For the CDR3, the DNA is TGTGCCAGCAGTCGGGGGGGGCTCTCCTACAATGAGCAGTTCTTC. Amino acid sequence: CASSRGGLSYNEQFF.